This TCR beta chain was recorded in a study of response to subunit inactivated influenza vaccine listed by TCRdb under 2018. The study in broad terms: The study used deep quantitative T cell receptor repertoire profiling to track responses to a trivalent subunit inactivated influenza vaccine. Broader findings and caveats from the paper: According to the authors, only a limited number of new T cells may be recruited by each seasonal influenza vaccination.

As concerns this clonotype: The clone's antigen remains unknown. One base away there is no much larger clone; base qualities are not given.

Via the germline V gene, CDR1 is MNHNS and CDR2 SASEGT. The CDR3 holds 13 amino acids from the cysteine to the phenylalanine. The sequence is cut down to CDR3 DNA, 39 bases in frame from base 1. V ends up 7 bases short and J 5 bases short, with an unmatched junction base count of 3. Library preparation employed RT-PCR. The sample was run on an Illumina HiSeq 2500. Through fastp at Q25 and MiXCR, TCRdb rebuilt clones from the public reads, retaining in-frame beta chains. Rows matching on CDR3 protein sequence are summarized as one entry with the most common DNA and genes. The sample table contains about 570,000 distinct CDR3 sequences; only one count was recorded for roughly 10% of them. Approximately 10% of the sample is taken by the ten largest. In addition, the sample was reused for a study of T cells expressing NK-cell markers. As noted in the second study: TCR beta cDNA libraries were prepared using 5'RACE template switching, which introduced a universal primer site and unique molecular identifiers. Seven to nine donors provided sorted CD3+CD56+NKG2C+, CD3+CD56+NKG2C- and CD3+CD56-NKG2C+ T-cell subsets, whose TCR beta-chain repertoires were profiled. Seven of the eight sequenced donors were HCMV-seropositive and one was HCMV-seronegative. To restrict sorting to alphabetaTCR-expressing T cells, an anti-gammadeltaTCR antibody was added in several experiments. In six donors, the dominant CD3+CD56+NKG2C+ clonotypes ranked among the top 10 CD8+ clonotypes, making up about 1.0-7.5% of CD8+ T cells. Those dominant clonotypes were again the most abundant among CD3+CD56-NKG2C+ cells in a few donors, at roughly 28.3-65%. Whether the expanded NKG2C-expressing T cell clones were specific for HCMV antigens remained unclear. Randomly selected healthy volunteers, three men and five women, were used as the eight sequenced donors. HCMV serostatus was determined by detecting HCMV-specific IgG in serum with a commercial ELISA kit. Peripheral blood mononuclear cells were isolated from blood by Ficoll density gradient centrifugation. For five or six donors, unsorted PBMC were also used to sequence bulk peripheral blood T-cell repertoires. Priming for cDNA synthesis came from the TCR beta constant segment, and two successive PCR amplification steps followed. The libraries were sequenced on Illumina HiSeq 2000/2500, MiSeq or NextSeq, producing 2 x 150 bp reads. MIGEC was used to demultiplex reads and group the reads by UMI, and MiTCR was used to assemble and quantify clonotypes. Only TCR cDNA sequences supported by at least two reads were kept to exclude erroneous sequences. Downstream repertoire analysis used the tcR package, and clonotypes were matched across fractions by CDR3 nucleotide sequence plus V segment. VDJmatch was used to annotate antigen specificity against VDJdb, with one amino acid substitution in CDR3 permitted.

In this chain, TRBV6-1 is recombined with TRBJ1-5; TRBD1 matches 9 bases in the middle. This material consisted of PBMCs from blood, taken on the day of vaccination. The source is a man aged 45-65 years who received an inactivated influenza vaccine. Donor details come from another sample of the same person, matched by shared clones. CDR3 reads: CASTTGGHQPQHF. The DNA sequence is given as TGTGCCAGCACTACAGGGGGCCATCAGCCCCAGCATTTT.